The rows below give T cell receptor beta chains drawn from one sample of a study of memory CD4+ T cells and cytomegalovirus serostatus. The data were produced by immunoSEQ multiplex PCR, yet TCRdb's version contains in-frame clones alone and is incomplete. This sample has around 99,000 clones; over 70% occur once, and the top ten carry 3.6%. The sample was memory CD4+ T cells from blood. Source of these receptors: an adult in good health and CMV-seropositive. The CDR3 runs from the conserved cysteine through the conserved F or W. A D gene is named only where the DNA matches it firmly. Some rows mark clone size as missing; the rest say once, few, many or name a class of expanded clone.

j_call,d_call,clone_size,v_call,cdr3_aa,cdr3_nt
TRBJ2-7,TRBD2,-,TRBV9,CASSRGGSGTYEQYF,TGTGCCAGCAGCAGGGGAGGGTCAGGAACCTACGAGCAGTACTTC
TRBJ1-5,-,-,TRBV10-3,CATQTDSGPQHF,TGTGCCACCCAGACGGACTCTGGGCCCCAGCATTTT
TRBJ2-5,-,-,TRBV7-7,CASSPLGGAGGAETQYF,TGTGCTAGCAGCCCCCTAGGGGGTGCGGGCGGGGCGGAGACCCAGTACTTC
TRBJ2-7,TRBD1,-,TRBV29-1,CSVGDRGKSYEQYF,TGCAGCGTTGGGGACAGGGGCAAATCCTACGAGCAGTACTTC
TRBJ2-3,-,few,TRBV6-6,CASSYSRGTDTQYF,TGTGCCAGCAGTTACTCGCGGGGCACAGATACGCAGTATTTT
TRBJ2-1,TRBD1,once,TRBV28,CASSWTGGNNEQFF,TGTGCCAGCAGTTGGACAGGGGGCAACAATGAGCAGTTCTTC
TRBJ1-1,-,-,TRBV6-1,CASSAPPGLEAFF,TGTGCCAGCAGTGCCCCTCCGGGACTTGAAGCTTTCTTT
TRBJ1-1,TRBD1,-,TRBV28,CASSQRQGPFNTEAFF,TGTGCCAGCAGTCAAAGACAGGGGCCTTTTAACACTGAAGCTTTCTTT
TRBJ1-2,-,-,TRBV19,CASSSPTSRTDGYTF,TGTGCCAGTAGTTCTCCCACGTCCCGGACAGATGGCTACACCTTC
TRBJ2-3,-,-,TRBV7-2,CASSPRTYTQYF,TGTGCCAGCAGCCCTCGGACTTATACGCAGTATTTT
TRBJ1-5,-,-,TRBV19,CATGPPYNQPQHF,TGTGCCACTGGGCCACCCTACAATCAGCCCCAGCATTTT
TRBJ2-2,-,-,TRBV27,CASSSRDLRTGELFF,TGTGCCAGCAGTTCGAGGGACCTTCGCACCGGGGAGCTGTTTTTT
TRBJ2-7,TRBD2,once,TRBV30,CAWSIGLAGYEQYF,TGTGCCTGGAGTATCGGACTAGCGGGATATGAGCAGTACTTC
TRBJ2-5,TRBD1,-,TRBV25-1,CASSDSGQGETQYF,TGTGCCAGCAGTGACTCGGGACAGGGGGAGACCCAGTACTTC
TRBJ1-2,TRBD1,-,TRBV5-4,CASSWGVGGSTGGYTF,TGTGCCAGCAGCTGGGGGGTAGGGGGCTCGACGGGAGGCTACACCTTC
TRBJ1-1,-,-,TRBV4-3,CASSQDRGRNTEAFF,TGCGCCAGCAGCCAAGACCGGGGGCGAAACACTGAAGCTTTCTTT
TRBJ2-7,-,-,TRBV28,CASAALGGTYEQYF,TGTGCCAGCGCGGCCTTGGGCGGTACCTACGAGCAGTACTTC
TRBJ2-7,TRBD2,-,TRBV7-8,CASSLAGARLAGAYEQYF,TGTGCCAGCAGCTTAGCTGGGGCAAGACTAGCGGGAGCCTACGAGCAGTACTTC
TRBJ2-3,-,-,TRBV6-4,CASSGTPHSTDTQYF,TGTGCCAGCAGTGGGACTCCGCATAGCACAGATACGCAGTATTTT
TRBJ1-1,-,-,TRBV25-1,CASMRSNTEAFF,TGTGCCAGCATGAGGAGTAACACTGAAGCTTTCTTT
TRBJ1-2,-,-,TRBV6-1,CASSEDLQGRGYTF,TGTGCCAGCAGTGAAGACCTACAGGGTCGGGGCTACACCTTC
TRBJ2-1,TRBD1,-,TRBV5-8,CASSTYRGNEQFF,TGTGCCAGCAGCACATACAGGGGGAATGAGCAGTTCTTC
TRBJ1-4,-,few,TRBV5-4,CASSLDSEKLFF,TGTGCCAGCAGCTTGGATTCGGAAAAACTGTTTTTT
TRBJ2-2,TRBD1,-,TRBV6-4,CASRAQGATGELFF,TGTGCCAGCAGAGCACAGGGGGCAACCGGGGAGCTGTTTTTT
TRBJ2-5,-,-,TRBV18,CASSPPSVGQETQYF,TGTGCCAGCTCACCACCGAGCGTGGGCCAAGAGACCCAGTACTTC
TRBJ2-7,TRBD2,-,TRBV19,CASSGTSGRGEQYF,TGTGCCAGTAGTGGGACTAGCGGGAGAGGTGAGCAGTACTTC
TRBJ2-7,-,-,TRBV10-1,CASSQMSPYEQYF,TGCGCCAGCAGTCAAATGTCCCCGTACGAGCAGTACTTC
TRBJ2-2,-,-,TRBV15,CATSRDSRTWGSGELFF,TGTGCCACCAGCAGAGATAGCCGGACATGGGGTTCCGGGGAGCTGTTTTTT
TRBJ2-7,TRBD2,once,TRBV19,CASSRRTSGGREQYF,TGTGCCAGTAGTCGCCGGACTAGCGGGGGCCGGGAGCAGTACTTC
TRBJ1-5,TRBD1,-,TRBV27,CASSPGQGGDQPQHF,TGTGCCAGCAGTCCGGGACAGGGAGGGGATCAGCCCCAGCATTTT